Listed below are T cell receptor beta chains from one sample, sequenced in a study of vaccination effects on CD4 cells after COVID-19. This table comes from immunoSEQ multiplex PCR, and its TCRdb copy is limited to in-frame clones, with some not included. The sample includes fewer than 65,000 clones, around three quarters of them seen just once. Their recognized antigens are unknown. The sequencing used CD4+ T cells from PBMCs cultured with HCoV-OC43 spike peptides, collected before COVID-19 vaccination. Receptor source: a human donor who received a COVID-19 vaccine. Both conserved end residues are trimmed from each CDR3.

J: TRBJ2-2; length: 14; V: TRBV10-3; CDR3: ASQTSGGANTGELF
J: TRBJ2-1; length: 14; V: TRBV18; CDR3: ASSLYRDSSYNEQF
J: TRBJ1-1; length: 11; V: TRBV6-2/TRBV6-3; CDR3: ASSYKGAREAF
J: TRBJ1-2; length: 13; V: TRBV2; CDR3: ASSELGQSNYGYT
J: TRBJ1-2; length: 11; V: TRBV7-9; CDR3: ASSLEVTTGYT
J: TRBJ2-5; length: 13; V: TRBV28; CDR3: ASGLGGQGRETQY
J: TRBJ2-2; length: 15; V: TRBV14; CDR3: ASSPGPTGRFTGELF
J: TRBJ1-1; length: 13; V: TRBV18; CDR3: ASSPFEGMKTEAF
J: TRBJ2-3; length: 17; V: TRBV3-1/TRBV3-2; CDR3: ASSQGILAGGPRTDTQY
J: TRBJ2-4; length: 13; V: TRBV6-6; CDR3: ASSYTGGAVNIQY
J: TRBJ2-2; length: 11; V: TRBV10-1; CDR3: ASRDGNTGELF
J: TRBJ2-1; length: 12; V: TRBV18; CDR3: ASSPQGTENEQF
J: TRBJ1-2; length: 10; V: TRBV6-5; CDR3: ATTATWGGYT
J: TRBJ1-1; length: 11; V: TRBV5-4; CDR3: ASSATGNTEAF
J: TRBJ2-1; length: 11; V: TRBV28; CDR3: ASKGQSYNEQF
J: TRBJ1-1; length: 11; V: TRBV5-1; CDR3: ASSLVVDTEAF
J: TRBJ2-3; length: 11; V: TRBV10-1; CDR3: ASSEMATDTQY
J: TRBJ1-4; length: 12; V: TRBV3-1/TRBV3-2; CDR3: ASSQGAGEEKLF
J: TRBJ2-2; length: 14; V: TRBV19; CDR3: ASIERGGANTGELF
J: TRBJ2-2; length: 11; V: TRBV6-5; CDR3: ASRWGTAGELF
J: TRBJ1-2; length: 11; V: TRBV7-2; CDR3: ASSNDRVNGYT
J: TRBJ2-2; length: 14; V: TRBV2; CDR3: ASSEGGPPNTGELF
J: TRBJ2-1; length: 13; V: TRBV10-3; CDR3: AIRGTATTYNEQF
J: TRBJ2-1; length: 13; V: TRBV7-3; CDR3: ASSLRVQSYNEQF
J: TRBJ2-5; length: 13; V: TRBV6-1; CDR3: ASSEGGTSRETQY
J: TRBJ1-1; length: 13; V: TRBV18; CDR3: ASSPQGALNTEAF
J: TRBJ2-1; length: 15; V: TRBV24-1; CDR3: ATSDPRLAEKHNEQF
J: TRBJ2-3; length: 14; V: TRBV5-1; CDR3: ASSAGLAGATDTQY
J: TRBJ2-3; length: 17; V: TRBV7-3; CDR3: ASSLVGSGGAPARDTQY